This T cell receptor beta chain stems from a study of T cells in Graves' hyperthyroidism and ophthalmopathy. Graves' hyperthyroidism without ophthalmopathy progression within 18 months was termed stable. With a duration under 2 months, the hyperthyroidism was newly diagnosed in patients aged 18 to 65. Exclusions: uncontrolled infection, other autoimmune disease, pregnancy, lactation. Regions amplified from RNA transcripts were the TCR beta CDR3 regions. The HTBI set primed first-round TCR CDR3 RT-PCR. TCRdb redid the calling of the multiplex PCR reads with MiXCR, one entry per CDR3 protein. The table includes under 650,000 distinct CDR3 sequences, roughly 16% detected once. The V gene's germline CDR1 is SGHDT and CDR2 YYEEEE. The CDR3 covers 15 residues. V was clipped by 4 bases and J by 2 bases, with 15 bases between them.

This chain uses TRBV5-6 with TRBJ2-5; a possible D gene is TRBD2 (5 bases). The source material was blood. This clonotype was sampled from a woman aged 25-40 years with Graves' hyperthyroidism. The CDR3 nucleotides read TGTGCCAGCAGCCGGACTGGCGGACCACAAGAGACCCAGTACTTC. Protein: CASSRTGGPQETQYF.